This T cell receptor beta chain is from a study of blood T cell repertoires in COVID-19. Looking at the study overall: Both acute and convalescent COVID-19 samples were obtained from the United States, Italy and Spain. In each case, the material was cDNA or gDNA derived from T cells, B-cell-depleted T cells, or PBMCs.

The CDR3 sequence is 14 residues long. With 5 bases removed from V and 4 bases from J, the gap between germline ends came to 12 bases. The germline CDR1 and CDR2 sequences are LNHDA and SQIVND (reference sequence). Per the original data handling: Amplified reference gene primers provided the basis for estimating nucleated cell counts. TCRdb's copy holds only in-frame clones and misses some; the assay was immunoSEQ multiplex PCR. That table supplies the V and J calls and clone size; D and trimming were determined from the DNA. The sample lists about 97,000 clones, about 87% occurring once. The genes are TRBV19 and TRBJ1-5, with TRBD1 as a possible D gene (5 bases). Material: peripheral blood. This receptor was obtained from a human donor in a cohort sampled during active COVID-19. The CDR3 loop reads CASSQRQKNQPQHF. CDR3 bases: TGTGCCAGTAGTCAGCGACAGAAGAATCAGCCCCAGCATTTT.